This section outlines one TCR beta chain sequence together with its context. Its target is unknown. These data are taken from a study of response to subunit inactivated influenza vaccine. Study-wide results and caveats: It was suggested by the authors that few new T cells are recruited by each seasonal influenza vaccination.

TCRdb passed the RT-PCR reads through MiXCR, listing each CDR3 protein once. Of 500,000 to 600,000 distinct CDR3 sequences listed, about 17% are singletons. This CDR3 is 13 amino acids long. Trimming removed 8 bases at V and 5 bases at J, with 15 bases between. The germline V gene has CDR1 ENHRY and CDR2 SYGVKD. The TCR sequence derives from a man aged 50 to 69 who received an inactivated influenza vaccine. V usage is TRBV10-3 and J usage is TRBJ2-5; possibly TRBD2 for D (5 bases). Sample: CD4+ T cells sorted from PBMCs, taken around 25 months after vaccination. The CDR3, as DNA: TGTGCCATCGGCCCAGGAGGAAGGGAGACCCAGTACTTC. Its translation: CAIGPGGRETQYF.